Below, 22 T cell receptor beta chains from the same sample are listed, as sequenced in a study of tumor and adjacent non-tumor tissue in lung cancer (dated by TCRdb to the late 2010s). RNA was extracted from bulk unsorted tissue and checked for quality with a NanoDrop ND-1000 and an Agilent 2100. The method behind the library was multiplex PCR. Sequenced using an Illumina HiSeq 2500. TCRbeta libraries were built by three rounds of nested PCR using primers (Table S4), following protocols modified from ARM-PCR. TCRdb reran the public reads through fastp at Q25 and MiXCR, keeping productive beta chains. CDR3 protein sequences are deduplicated, and each keeps its most common genes and DNA. Across this sample there are around 86,000 distinct CDR3 sequences, with roughly 72% seen only once. The ten largest make up approximately 9% of the sample. The sequenced material came from lung tumor tissue. The receptors shown here come from a woman aged 40 to 49 with non-small cell lung cancer.

A remark on this clonotype: One end of the junction does not line up with germline, which may come from a read error. V and J are TRBV20-1 and TRBJ1-5; TRBD1 matches at 8 bases. Looked up from germline, CDR1 is DFQATT and CDR2 is SNEGSKA (reference sequence). The CDR3 runs 18 residues. The CDR3 spells CSARSPGQGVKGDQPHHF. Written as DNA, the CDR3 is TGCAGTGCTAGATCCCCCGGACAGGGTGTCAAGGGCGATCAGCCCCATCATTTT.

Points on this clonotype: Sequence at one end of the junction differs from germline and may be a read error. This rearrangement joins TRBV30 to TRBJ2-3, with 13 bases aligning to TRBD2. The CDR3 is 16 amino acids. Germline loops: CDR1 GTSNPN, CDR2 SVGIG (reference sequence). CDR3 protein: CTWSLGLAGSTDTQYF. CDR3 nucleotides: TGTACCTGGAGCTTGGGACTAGCGGGGAGCACAGATACGCAATATTTT.

Comments on this clonotype: The junction shows a germline mismatch at one end, possibly a read error. The chain has TRBV11-1 and TRBJ1-1; 11 nucleotides align to TRBD1. Per germline, CDR1 SGHAT and CDR2 FQDESV (reference sequence). The CDR3 length is 15 residues. The CDR3 loop is CATTHTGTGGTEDFF. Here the CDR3 DNA reads TGTGCTACCACTCACACCGGGACAGGGGGAACTGAAGATTTCTTT. The variable domain in full, completed from reference TRBV11-1 and TRBJ1-1, reads EAEVAQSPRYKITEKSQAVAFWCDPISGHATLYWYRQILGQGPELLVQFQDESVVDDSQLPKDRFSAERLKGVDSTLKIQPAELGDSAMYLCATTHTGTGGTEDFFGQGTRLTVV.

As for this clonotype: One end of the junction fails to match germline, which may point to a read error. The genes are TRBV7-9 and TRBJ1-5; D ambiguous. Germline V gene data show CDR1 as SEHNR and CDR2 as FQNEAQ (reference sequence). CDR3 length: 14 amino acids. The CDR3 sequence is CASSFTDSNQPQLF. DNA for the CDR3: TGTGCCAGCAGCTTTACAGATAGCAATCAGCCCCAGCTTTTT.

A note on this clonotype: This could be a read error, since a much larger clone is one nucleotide away. The chain carries TRBV23-1 and TRBJ2-1, with a weak D call TRBD2 (5 bases). TRBV23-1 counts as an open reading frame of uncertain function. The CDR3 extends over 14 amino acids. The CDR3 DNA follows: TGCACCAGCAGTCAATCGAGGACTTACAATGAGCAGTTCTTC. This encodes CTSSQSRTYNEQFF.

The V gene is TRBV29-1, the J gene TRBJ2-6, with unresolved D. The ends were cut back, 5 bases at V and 0 bases at J, with 11 bases in the middle. Germline V gene lookup returns CDR1 SQVTM and CDR2 ANQGSEA. The CDR3 is 15 residues long. In DNA, the CDR3 is TGCAGCGTTTCGATAGAGGACTCTGGGGCCAACGTCCTGACTTTC. Encoded protein: CSVSIEDSGANVLTF.

The chain is built from TRBV6-5 and TRBJ1-5; 7 bases are shared with TRBD1. Germline CDR1 MNHEY, CDR2 SVGAGI. The CDR3 consists of 14 residues. The CDR3, as DNA: TGTGGCCGCAGATACTGGACAGGTAATCAGCCCCAGCATTTT. Its translation is CGRRYWTGNQPQHF.

This chain connects TRBV5-4 to TRBJ2-2; tentative D call: TRBD2 (5 bases). This CDR3 is built from 13 residues. Trimming took off 4 bases at V and 15 bases at J, with 19 bases between the two ends. Germline CDR1 reads SGHNT; CDR2 reads YYREEE (reference sequence). The CDR3 region has the DNA TGTGCCAGCAGCCCTGACGAACCCGGGGAAGTGTTTTTT. The encoded protein is CASSPDEPGEVFF.

Note on this clonotype: A much larger clone lies a single base off, so this may be a read error. The chain employs TRBV7-9 and TRBJ2-7; the D is unclear. This CDR3 has 13 residues. Germline loops: CDR1 SEHNR, CDR2 FQNEAQ (reference sequence). The CDR3 sequence: CASTLAGYDEQYF. CDR3 sequence (DNA): TGTGCCAGCACCTTAGCCGGGTATGACGAGCAGTACTTC.

Ten or more counts support this clonotype. The V call is TRBV28, the J call TRBJ1-6, with D unclear. V shed 6 bases and J shed 14 bases, with 17 bases lying between them. This CDR3 region has 13 residues. Germline CDR1 is MDHEN and CDR2 is SYDVKM. CDR3: CASSARWPSALHF. CDR3 nucleotide sequence: TGTGCCAGCAGCGCCCGGTGGCCTTCGGCCCTCCACTTT.

This clonotype was found many times. The V and J genes are TRBV20-1 and TRBJ2-7, with 9 bases that match TRBD1. Losses at the gene ends were 5 bases for V and 1 base for J; bases not matched to a gene: 9. Germline assignment: CDR1 DFQATT and CDR2 SNEGSKA (reference sequence). The CDR3 consists of 15 residues. CDR3 in amino acids: CSAVKSGTGSYEQYF. As DNA, the CDR3 is TGCAGTGCTGTCAAGTCCGGGACAGGGTCCTACGAGCAGTACTTC.

V is TRBV6-5 and J is TRBJ2-2; 9 positions match TRBD1. Germline loops: CDR1 MNHEY, CDR2 SVGAGI. The CDR3 runs 16 residues. V trimming: 6 bases; J trimming: 3 bases; junction bases outside the gene matches: 8. Written as DNA, the CDR3 is TGTGCCAGCAGCCGCAGTCGGACAGGGGACACCGGGGAGCTGTTTTTT. Translated: CASSRSRTGDTGELFF.

In regard to this clonotype: This may arise from a read error, as a much more abundant clone is one base away. V is TRBV20-1 and J is TRBJ2-2; D is tentatively TRBD1 or TRBD2 (6 bases each). The length of the CDR3 is 15 residues. Germline CDR1 DFQATT, CDR2 SNEGSKA (reference sequence). The CDR3 DNA reads TGCAGTGCTAGAGACCGGGGACACCGGGGCGGGGAGCTGTTATTT. Translating gives CSARDRGHRGGELLF.

To note about this clonotype: At one boundary the junction diverges from the germline segment, which might be a read error. The chain recombines TRBV5-6 with TRBJ1-5; D uncertain. The CDR3 is 16 amino acids. Germline V gene lookup returns CDR1 SGHDT and CDR2 YYEEEE. CDR3 region: CVSSTGRGSSNQPQHF. In nucleotides, the CDR3 is TGTGTCAGCAGCACGGGGAGAGGTAGTAGCAATCAGCCCCAGCATTTT.

As for this clonotype: One base away lies a much larger clone, so this may be a sequencing read error. J is TRBJ2-1 and V is TRBV30, with 10 bases that match TRBD2. The CDR3 length is 17 residues. The junction had 11 bases not matched to a gene; V was cut back by 2 bases and J by 4 bases. The germline CDR1 and CDR2 sequences are GTSNPN and SVGIG (reference sequence). CDR3 DNA: TGTGCCTGGAGTTTGTCTATGCGGACTAGCGGATACAATGAGCAGTTCTTC. Protein: CAWSLSMRTSGYNEQFF.

This chain connects TRBV11-2 to TRBJ2-1, with a tentative D call TRBD1 (5 bases). The CDR3 totals 16 residues. With 7 bases removed from V and 4 bases from J, the gap between germline ends came to 20 bases. The germline CDR1 and CDR2 sequences are SGHAT and FQNNGV. CDR3 in amino acids: CASNKTVAALYNEQFF. CDR3 bases: TGTGCCAGCAACAAGACAGTAGCTGCATTGTACAATGAGCAGTTCTTC.

As for this clonotype: At one end the junction does not follow the germline gene, possibly because of a read error. The CDR3 region has the DNA TGCAGTGTTGAAGGACAGGACAGGAAGTCCTACAATGAGCAGTTCTTC. Protein product: CSVEGQDRKSYNEQFF. The chain links TRBV29-1 to TRBJ2-1; 7 bases align to TRBD1. CDR1 is SQVTM and CDR2 is ANQGSEA in the germline V gene. CDR3 length: 16 residues.

About this clonotype itself: This may be a read error: a much more frequent sequence differs by one nucleotide. The chain has TRBV2 and TRBJ2-7; 8 bases are shared with TRBD2. Trimming took 6 bases from V and 6 from J; bases not matched to a gene: 7. CDR1 and CDR2 from the germline V gene are SNHLY and FYNNEI. The CDR3 is 13 amino acids. The CDR3 nucleotides are TGTGCCAGCAGCGGGGGGGGACACTTCGAGCAGTACTTC. Its translation is CASSGGGHFEQYF.

This clonotype was detected ten times or more. The chain is built from TRBV20-1 and TRBJ1-2, with D possibly matching TRBD1 (6 bases). The CDR3 has 13 residues. Looked up from germline, CDR1 is DFQATT and CDR2 is SNEGSKA (reference sequence). Trimming shortened V by 6 bases and J by 6 bases, and 17 bases separated the two germline ends. CDR3: CSALEQGRNGYTF. CDR3 coding DNA: TGCAGTGCCCTCGAACAGGGTCGAAATGGCTACACCTTC.

The chain links TRBV7-8 to TRBJ1-2; possible D gene TRBD1, 5 bases. This CDR3 region has 13 residues. V lost 10 bases and J 4 bases, leaving 16 bases between the germline ends. CDR1 and CDR2 from the germline V gene are SGHVS and FQNEAQ. The CDR3 loop is CAKTSGMRYGYTF. In nucleotides, the CDR3 is TGTGCCAAAACATCAGGGATGCGCTATGGCTACACCTTC.

Turning to this clonotype: The CDR3 does not end in the conserved phenylalanine or tryptophan, so this is likely a read error. The DNA is left out, because the CDR3 cannot be placed on it with certainty; the CDR3 is given as TCRdb lists it. J is TRBJ1-5 and V is TRBV6-1. Both ends counted, the CDR3 spans 14 residues. CDR1 is MNHNS and CDR2 is SASEGT in the germline V gene. This CDR3 is CASSGQGANQPPHI.

With respect to this clonotype: Since a much larger clone is just one base distant, this may be a read error. This sequence joins TRBV12-3 or TRBV12-4 and TRBJ2-5, with D perhaps TRBD1 (6 bases). This CDR3 spans 16 amino acids. Deletions cut 5 bases from V and 2 bases from J, with 18 bases between. The CDR3 DNA is TGTGCCAGCAGTCCCCTGGACAGTCGACTACAAGAGACCCAGTACTTC. This codes for CASSPLDSRLQETQYF.